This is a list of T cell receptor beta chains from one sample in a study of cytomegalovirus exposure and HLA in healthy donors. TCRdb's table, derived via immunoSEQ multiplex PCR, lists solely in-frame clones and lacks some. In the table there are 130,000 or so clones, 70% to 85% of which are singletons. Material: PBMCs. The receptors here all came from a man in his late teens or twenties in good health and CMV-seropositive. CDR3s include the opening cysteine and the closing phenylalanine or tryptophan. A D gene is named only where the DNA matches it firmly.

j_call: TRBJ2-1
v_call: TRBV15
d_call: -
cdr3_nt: TGTGCCACCAGCAGAGATTTGGGGGCAGTTCCCGGTAATGAGCAGTTCTTC
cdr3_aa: CATSRDLGAVPGNEQFF

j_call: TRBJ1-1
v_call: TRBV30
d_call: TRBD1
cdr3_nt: TGTGCCTGGAGAGGGGGCGGTCACACTGAAGCTTTCTTT
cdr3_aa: CAWRGGGHTEAFF

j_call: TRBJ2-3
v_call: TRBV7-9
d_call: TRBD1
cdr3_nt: TGTGCCAGCAGCCCCCGACAGGGGGCAGTAGATACGCAGTATTTT
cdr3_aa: CASSPRQGAVDTQYF

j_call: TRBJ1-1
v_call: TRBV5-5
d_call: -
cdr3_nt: TGTGCCAGCAGCTTGCGAGCTGGCACTGAAGCTTTCTTT
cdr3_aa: CASSLRAGTEAFF

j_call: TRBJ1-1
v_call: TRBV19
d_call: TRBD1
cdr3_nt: TGTGCCAGTAGCCGTCGACAGGGGGGGAACACTGAAGCTTTCTTT
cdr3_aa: CASSRRQGGNTEAFF

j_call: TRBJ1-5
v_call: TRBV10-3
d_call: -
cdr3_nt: TGTGCCATCAGTGGCGACCCCGGAGTGCATCAGCCCCAGCATTTT
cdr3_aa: CAISGDPGVHQPQHF

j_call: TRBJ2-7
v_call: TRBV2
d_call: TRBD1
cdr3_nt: TGTGCCAGCATCCGGACAGGGGGCACAAAGTCCCCCTACGAGCAGTACTTC
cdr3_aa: CASIRTGGTKSPYEQYF

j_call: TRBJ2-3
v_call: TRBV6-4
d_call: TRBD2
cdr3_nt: TGTGCCAGCTTAAAAGGGCGGGAGGGCCTGGGCACAGATACGCAGTATTTT
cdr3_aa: CASLKGREGLGTDTQYF

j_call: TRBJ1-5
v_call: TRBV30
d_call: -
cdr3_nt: TGTGCCTGGGGACTCGCGAGCTACATGTGGCCCCAGCATTTT
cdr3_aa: CAWGLASYMWPQHF

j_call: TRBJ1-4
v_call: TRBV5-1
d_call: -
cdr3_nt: TGCGCCAGCAGCTGGAGTTCGCGGGGGGAAAAACTGTTTTTT
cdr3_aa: CASSWSSRGEKLFF